This T cell receptor beta chain was sequenced during a study of CD8+ T cells in alopecia areata. About the research overall: The investigators scored severity in treated patients by the percentage of affected scalp area.

Treatment described: oral pan-JAK inhibitor, 5-10 mg twice daily. The study team obtained lesional scalp punch biopsies and peripheral blood from alopecia areata patients. This clone was seen a few times. RNA was isolated and reverse transcribed to cDNA, the sequencing template. Sequencing was performed with immunoSEQ multiplex PCR; in TCRdb, only in-frame clones are kept and a portion is missing. The sample includes 110,000 to 150,000 clones, roughly four fifths seen only once; the top ten take roughly 25%. This receptor was identified in a human donor with alopecia areata. The starting material was CD8+ T cells sorted from blood, obtained at week 4, from a patient treated with tofacitinib.

The CDR3 DNA is TGCAGCGCCCTGACTAGCGGGGGACTAAACACCGGGGAGCTGTTTTTT. It specifies CSALTSGGLNTGELFF. The V and J genes are TRBV29-1 and TRBJ2-2, with 12 bases lining up with TRBD2. Germline V CDR1 and CDR2: SQVTM, ANQGSEA. The J segment lost 2 bases and the V segment lost 7 bases, leaving 8 bases of the junction unmatched. The CDR3 length is 16 residues.